This TCR beta chain appears in the sequencing data of a study of blood T cell repertoires in COVID-19. Across the whole study: Acute and convalescent COVID-19 specimens originated in the United States, Italy and Spain. T cells, B-cell-depleted T cells, or PBMCs supplied cDNA or gDNA.

Germline trimming cut 7 bases from V and 4 bases from J; bases unmatched to any gene: 12. The CDR3 runs to 15 residues. Looked up from germline, CDR1 is LNHDA and CDR2 is SQIVND (reference sequence). Comments on this clone: The sample carries other DNA sequences with the same CDR3.

Authors' methods: It was from reference gene primer amplification that nucleated cell counts were estimated. Profiling relied on immunoSEQ multiplex PCR, and the TCRdb table lists in-frame clones only, not all of them. That table furnishes V, J and clone size, whereas the DNA furnished D and trimming. The sample has a few hundred thousand clones; around four fifths are singletons. Material: peripheral blood. This chain uses TRBV19 with TRBJ1-1; 7 nucleotides line up with TRBD1. This clonotype originated in a woman aged 45-65 years with active or convalescent COVID-19. In nucleotides, the CDR3 is TGTGCCAGTACCAGGACAGGCGGAGCGGGCACTGAAGCTTTCTTT. It translates to CASTRTGGAGTEAFF.